Listed below are T cell receptor beta chains from one sample, sequenced in a study of cytomegalovirus exposure and HLA in healthy donors. Profiled with immunoSEQ multiplex PCR; TCRdb holds only in-frame clones, not every one. The table records 150,000 to 200,000 clones, about 72% of them present only once. The source material was PBMCs. The receptors shown here come from a man over 45 in good health and CMV-seropositive. The CDR3 runs from the conserved cysteine through the conserved F or W. The D gene is left open where the match is weak. Some rows mark clone size as missing; the rest say once, few, many or name a class of expanded clone.

TRBV29-1	TRBJ1-2	.	.	CSVEWQTNYGYTF
TRBV5-1	TRBJ2-1	TRBD1	.	CASSPDETGVAGLSYNEQFF
TRBV27	TRBJ2-7	TRBD1	.	CASSLGQGPYEQYF
TRBV7-2	TRBJ2-2	TRBD2	few	CASSFESGGTTGELFF
TRBV30	TRBJ1-5	.	.	CAWSVQAANQPQHF
TRBV11-2	TRBJ1-6	TRBD1	.	CASSPPGTGNSPLHF
TRBV5-1	TRBJ2-5	TRBD2	.	CASSFTLAGGQETQYF
TRBV27	TRBJ1-1	TRBD1	few	CASSPRQGTGTEAFF
TRBV5-6	TRBJ1-6	.	.	CASSLARSEAYNSPLHF
TRBV28	TRBJ1-5	.	once	CASSPMTVDQPQHF
TRBV6-5	TRBJ1-4	.	.	CASSYYGGEGEKLFF
TRBV30	TRBJ2-1	TRBD1	.	CAWSRDRGNNEQFF
TRBV6-1	TRBJ1-5	TRBD1	.	CASKAGTGYQPQHF
TRBV7-9	TRBJ2-7	.	once	CASSLVLAWSYEQYF
TRBV5-1	TRBJ1-1	TRBD1	.	CASSIIQGATEAFF
TRBV29-1	TRBJ1-2	TRBD1	once	CSVRQGRYGYTF
TRBV7-3	TRBJ2-5	.	once	CASSYNSRAETQYF
TRBV12-5	TRBJ1-2	.	.	CASGLPQGGYGYTF
TRBV9	TRBJ2-1	TRBD1	.	CASSVEGQGYYNEQFF
TRBV4-3	TRBJ1-6	TRBD1	.	CASSQGPADRGNSPLHF
TRBV7-2	TRBJ2-3	TRBD2	.	CASSTRAGGDTQYF
TRBV5-5	TRBJ2-5	.	.	CASSLGSSRVGETQYF
TRBV21-1	TRBJ2-3	.	.	CASSKGLAGGPQDTQYF
TRBV7-6	TRBJ2-7	TRBD2	.	CASSLGSGGSYEQYF
TRBV10-2	TRBJ2-1	.	.	CASSGALTYNEQFF
TRBV7-2	TRBJ2-5	TRBD2	.	CASSPSRAGGRETQYF
TRBV19	TRBJ1-5	TRBD1	few	CASSIAWSGGGQPQHF
TRBV6-1	TRBJ1-2	.	.	CASRRQNYGYTF
TRBV5-1	TRBJ2-1	TRBD1	.	CASSSGQGNEQFF
TRBV5-1	TRBJ2-3	TRBD2	.	CASSLAPAGGIDTQYF
TRBV4-1	TRBJ2-2	TRBD1	.	CASSQEGQVTGELFF
TRBV2	TRBJ2-1	TRBD2	once	CASSPTSGISYNEQFF
TRBV2	TRBJ1-1	.	.	CASSGQGRGNTEAFF
TRBV13	TRBJ1-3	.	.	CASSLLAESSGNTIYF
TRBV6-5	TRBJ2-5	TRBD1	.	CASSYSTGFWTQYF
TRBV6-6	TRBJ1-1	.	.	CASSPSGGHSNTEAFF
TRBV5-1	TRBJ2-6	TRBD1	.	CASSNDRGYSGANVLTF